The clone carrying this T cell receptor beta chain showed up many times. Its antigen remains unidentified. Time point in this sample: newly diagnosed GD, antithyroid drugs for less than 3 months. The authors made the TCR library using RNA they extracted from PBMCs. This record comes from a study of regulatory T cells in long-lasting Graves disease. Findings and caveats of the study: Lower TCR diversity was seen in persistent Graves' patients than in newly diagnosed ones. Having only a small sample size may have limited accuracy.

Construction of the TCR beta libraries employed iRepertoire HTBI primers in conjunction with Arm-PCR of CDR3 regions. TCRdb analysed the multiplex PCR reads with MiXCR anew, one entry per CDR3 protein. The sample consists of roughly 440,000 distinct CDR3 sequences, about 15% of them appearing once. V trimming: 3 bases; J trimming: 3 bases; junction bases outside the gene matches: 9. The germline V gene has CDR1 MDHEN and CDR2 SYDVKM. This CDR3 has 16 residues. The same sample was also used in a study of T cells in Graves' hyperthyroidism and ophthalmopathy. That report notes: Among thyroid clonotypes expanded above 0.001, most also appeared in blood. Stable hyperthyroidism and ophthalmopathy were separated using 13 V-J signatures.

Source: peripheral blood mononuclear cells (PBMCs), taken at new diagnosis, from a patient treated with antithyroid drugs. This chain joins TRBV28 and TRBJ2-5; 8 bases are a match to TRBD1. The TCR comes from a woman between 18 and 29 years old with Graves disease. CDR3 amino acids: CASSFLGRGLEETQYF. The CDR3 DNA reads TGTGCCAGCAGTTTTCTCGGCAGGGGGCTAGAAGAGACCCAGTACTTC.